This TCR beta chain was found in a study of cytomegalovirus exposure and HLA in healthy donors. Donors likely had unrecorded immune exposures despite being nominally healthy when sampled. Use of 60 Vbeta and 13 Jbeta primers characterized the PCR. TCRdb's copy holds only in-frame clones and misses some; the assay was immunoSEQ multiplex PCR. The profile covers 150,000 to 200,000 clones, with around 84% appearing a single time and more than 3% taken by the ten largest. Overall study results and limits: Looking again later, the authors saw that most CMV-associated TCR beta chains seemed HLA-restricted.

From germline, CDR1 is MNHNY and CDR2 SVGAGI (reference sequence). Trimming removed 6 bases from V and 3 bases from J, with 9 bases in between. This CDR3 comprises 13 residues. Notes on this clone: What it binds is unknown. The same CDR3 also results from other DNA sequences found in this sample.

This receptor was obtained from a man in his forties in good health and CMV-seropositive. The J gene is TRBJ2-1, the V gene TRBV6-6, with a weak D call TRBD1 (6 bases). Sequencing was performed on PBMCs. CDR3 residues: CASRQDSYNEQFF. The CDR3 DNA reads as TGTGCCAGCAGGCAGGACAGCTACAATGAGCAGTTCTTC.